This T cell receptor beta chain appears in the sequencing data of a study of response to subunit inactivated influenza vaccine. Whole-study results and caveats: Researchers suggested that each seasonal influenza vaccination recruits few new T cells.

A note on this clonotype: No antigen is known for it.

TCRdb reprocessed the RT-PCR reads with MiXCR, giving one entry per CDR3 protein. Of hundreds of thousands of distinct CDR3 sequences in the sample, more than 15% were seen once. The sample in question was PBMCs from blood, obtained 12 days after vaccination. The receptor's source is a man in his fifties who received an inactivated influenza vaccine.

CDR3 loop: CASSHTRDSSGNTIYF. The DNA for the CDR3 is TGCGCCAGCAGTCACACCCGGGACAGCTCTGGAAACACCATATATTTT. The chain uses TRBV23-1 and TRBJ1-3; TRBD1 aligns across 7 bases. TRBV23-1 is treated as an ORF (open reading frame) with a function not yet certain. V was pared by 3 bases and J by 0 bases, with 5 bases of the junction left unmatched. The CDR3 length is 16 residues.